This record covers a single TCR beta chain. As yet, its antigen is unknown. The sample belongs to a study of shared clonotypes between healthy human individuals. Regarding the study as a whole: A generally larger estimated richness was seen in naive subsets than in memory subsets. Large depth notwithstanding, sorted-subset sequencing proved incomplete by rarefaction.

Profiling relied on immunoSEQ multiplex PCR, and the TCRdb table lists in-frame clones only, not all of them. This sample carries some 2.1 million clones, approximately 94% of them seen once, and the ten largest clones take 0.85% to 1.3%. Terminally differentiated effector memory CD45RA+ cells were left out of the naive CD8 fraction, which was CD45RO-negative and positively selected for CCR7. The CDR3 length is 14 residues. Trimming removed 2 bases at V and 4 bases at J, with 12 bases between. CDR1 MNHEY and CDR2 SVGAGI come from the germline V gene. This chain connects TRBV6-5 to TRBJ2-7, with no clear D. The sample was naive CD8+ T cells sorted from blood. This clonotype was obtained from a young man in good health. The CDR3 region is CASSYEVGSYEQYF. The DNA of the CDR3 is TGTGCCAGCAGTTACGAGGTTGGTTCTTACGAGCAGTACTTC.